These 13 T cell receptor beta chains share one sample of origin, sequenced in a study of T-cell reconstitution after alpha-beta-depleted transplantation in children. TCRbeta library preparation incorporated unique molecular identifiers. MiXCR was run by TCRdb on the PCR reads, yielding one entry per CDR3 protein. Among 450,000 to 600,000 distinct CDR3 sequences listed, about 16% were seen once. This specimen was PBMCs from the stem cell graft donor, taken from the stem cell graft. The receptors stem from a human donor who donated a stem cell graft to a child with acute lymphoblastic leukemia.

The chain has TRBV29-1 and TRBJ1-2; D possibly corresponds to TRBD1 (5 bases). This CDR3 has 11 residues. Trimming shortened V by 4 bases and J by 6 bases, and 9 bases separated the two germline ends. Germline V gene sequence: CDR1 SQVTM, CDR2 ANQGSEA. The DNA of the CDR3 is TGCAGCGTTGCGGGGGGAGATGGCTACACCTTC. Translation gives CSVAGGDGYTF.

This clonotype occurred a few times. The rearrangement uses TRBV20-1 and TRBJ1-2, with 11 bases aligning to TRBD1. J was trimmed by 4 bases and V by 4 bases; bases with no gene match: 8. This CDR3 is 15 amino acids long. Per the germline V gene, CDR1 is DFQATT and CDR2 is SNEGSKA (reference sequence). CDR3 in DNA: TGCAGTGCTACCCTCACCGGGACAGGGGGCTATGGCTACACCTTC. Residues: CSATLTGTGGYGYTF.

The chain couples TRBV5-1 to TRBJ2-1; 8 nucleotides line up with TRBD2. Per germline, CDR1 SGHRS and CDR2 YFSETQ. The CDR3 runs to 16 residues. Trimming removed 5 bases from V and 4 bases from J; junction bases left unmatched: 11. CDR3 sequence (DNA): TGCGCCAGCAGTGGAGGCCAGCGGGAGTCATACAATGAGCAGTTCTTC. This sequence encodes CASSGGQRESYNEQFF.

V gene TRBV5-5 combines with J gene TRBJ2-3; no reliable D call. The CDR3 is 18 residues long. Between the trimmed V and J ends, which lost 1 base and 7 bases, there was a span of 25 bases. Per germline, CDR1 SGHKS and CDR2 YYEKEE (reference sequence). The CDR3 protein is CASSLRVDWPLDWNTQYF. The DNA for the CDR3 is TGTGCCAGCAGCTTGCGGGTAGACTGGCCGCTAGATTGGAATACGCAGTATTTT.

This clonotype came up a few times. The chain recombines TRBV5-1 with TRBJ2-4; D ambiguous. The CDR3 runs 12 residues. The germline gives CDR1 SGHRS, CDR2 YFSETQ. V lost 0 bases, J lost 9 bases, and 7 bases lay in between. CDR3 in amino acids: CASSLVGGIQYF. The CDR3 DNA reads TGCGCCAGCAGCTTGGTGGGTGGCATTCAGTACTTC.

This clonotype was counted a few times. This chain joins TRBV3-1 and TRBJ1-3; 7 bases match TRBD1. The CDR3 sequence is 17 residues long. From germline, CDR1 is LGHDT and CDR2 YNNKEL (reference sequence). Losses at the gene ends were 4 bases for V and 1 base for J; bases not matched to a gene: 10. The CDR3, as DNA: TGTGCCAGCAGCCGTAGGAACAGGGGAGTGTCTGGAAACACCATATATTTT. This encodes CASSRRNRGVSGNTIYF.

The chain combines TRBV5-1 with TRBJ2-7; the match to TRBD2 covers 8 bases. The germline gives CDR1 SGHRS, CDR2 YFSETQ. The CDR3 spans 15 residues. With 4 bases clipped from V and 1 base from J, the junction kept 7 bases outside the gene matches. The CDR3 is CASSLGRDFSYEQYF. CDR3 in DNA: TGCGCCAGCAGCCTCGGGAGGGATTTTTCCTACGAGCAGTACTTC.

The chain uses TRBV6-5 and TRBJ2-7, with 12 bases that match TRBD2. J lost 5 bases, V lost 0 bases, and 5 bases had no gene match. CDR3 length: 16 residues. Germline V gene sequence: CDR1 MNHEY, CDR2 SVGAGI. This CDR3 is CASSYSGLAGINEQYF. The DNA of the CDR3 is TGTGCCAGCAGTTACTCGGGACTAGCGGGTATCAACGAGCAGTACTTC.

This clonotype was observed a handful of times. In DNA, the CDR3 is TGCGCCAGCAGCGAAAAGACTGAGGACACTGAAGCTTTCTTT. Its protein product is CASSEKTEDTEAFF. The chain combines TRBV5-1 with TRBJ1-1, with D uncertain. Germline V gene sequence: CDR1 SGHRS, CDR2 YFSETQ. Trimming stripped 4 bases from V and 3 bases from J, with 13 bases between. The CDR3 contains 14 residues.

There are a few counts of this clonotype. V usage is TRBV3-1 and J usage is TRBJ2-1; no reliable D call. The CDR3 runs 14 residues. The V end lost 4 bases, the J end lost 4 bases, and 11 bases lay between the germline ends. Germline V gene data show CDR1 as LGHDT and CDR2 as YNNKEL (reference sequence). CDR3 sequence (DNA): TGTGCCAGCAGCCCCATTTGGGGTTACAATGAGCAGTTCTTC. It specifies CASSPIWGYNEQFF.

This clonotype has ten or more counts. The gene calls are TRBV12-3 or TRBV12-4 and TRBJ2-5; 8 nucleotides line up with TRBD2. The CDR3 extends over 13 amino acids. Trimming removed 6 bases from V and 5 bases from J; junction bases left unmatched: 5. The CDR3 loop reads CASSPSGGETQYF. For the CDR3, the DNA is TGTGCCAGCAGCCCCTCGGGGGGGGAGACCCAGTACTTC.

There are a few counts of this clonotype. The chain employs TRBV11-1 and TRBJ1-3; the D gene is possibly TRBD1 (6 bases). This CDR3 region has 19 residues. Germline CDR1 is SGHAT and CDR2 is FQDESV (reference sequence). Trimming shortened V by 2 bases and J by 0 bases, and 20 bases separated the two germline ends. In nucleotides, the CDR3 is TGTGCCAGCAGCTTAACATCTATCGGGTGGACAGACTCTGGAAACACCATATATTTT. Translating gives CASSLTSIGWTDSGNTIYF.

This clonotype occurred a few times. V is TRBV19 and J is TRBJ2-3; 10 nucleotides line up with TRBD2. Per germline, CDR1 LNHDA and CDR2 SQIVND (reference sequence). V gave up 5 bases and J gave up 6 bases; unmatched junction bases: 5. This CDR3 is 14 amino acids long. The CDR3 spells CASSEPGLADTQYF. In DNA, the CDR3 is TGTGCCAGTAGTGAGCCGGGACTAGCGGATACGCAGTATTTT.